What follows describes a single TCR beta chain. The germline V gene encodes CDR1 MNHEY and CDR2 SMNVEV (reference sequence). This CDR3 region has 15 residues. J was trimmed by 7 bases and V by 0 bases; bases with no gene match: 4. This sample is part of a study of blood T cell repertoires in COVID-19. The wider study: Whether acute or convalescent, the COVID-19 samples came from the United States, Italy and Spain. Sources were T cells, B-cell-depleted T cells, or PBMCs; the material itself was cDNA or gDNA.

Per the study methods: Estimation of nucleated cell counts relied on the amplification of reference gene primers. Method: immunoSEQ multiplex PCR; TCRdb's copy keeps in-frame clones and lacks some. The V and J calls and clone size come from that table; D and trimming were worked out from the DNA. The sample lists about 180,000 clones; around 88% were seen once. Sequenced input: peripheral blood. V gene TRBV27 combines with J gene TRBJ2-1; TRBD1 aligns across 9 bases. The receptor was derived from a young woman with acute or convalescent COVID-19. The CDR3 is CASSLSGQGFNEQFF. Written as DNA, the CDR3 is TGTGCCAGCAGTTTATCAGGACAGGGGTTTAATGAGCAGTTCTTC.